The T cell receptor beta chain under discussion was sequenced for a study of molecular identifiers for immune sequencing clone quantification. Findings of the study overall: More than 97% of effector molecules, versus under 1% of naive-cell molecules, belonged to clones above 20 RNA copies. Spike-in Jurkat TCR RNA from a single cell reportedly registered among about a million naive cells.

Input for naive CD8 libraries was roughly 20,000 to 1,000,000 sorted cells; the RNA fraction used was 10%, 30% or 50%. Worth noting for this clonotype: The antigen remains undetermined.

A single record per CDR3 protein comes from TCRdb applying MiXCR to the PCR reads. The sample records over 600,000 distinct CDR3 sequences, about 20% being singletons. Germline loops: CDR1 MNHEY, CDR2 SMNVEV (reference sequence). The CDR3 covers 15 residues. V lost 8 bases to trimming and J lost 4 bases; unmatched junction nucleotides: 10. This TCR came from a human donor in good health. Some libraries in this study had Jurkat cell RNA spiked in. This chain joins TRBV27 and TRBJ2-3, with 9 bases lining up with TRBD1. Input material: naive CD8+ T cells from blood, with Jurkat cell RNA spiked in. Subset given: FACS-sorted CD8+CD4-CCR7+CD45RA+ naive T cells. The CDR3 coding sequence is TGTGCCAGCCGTCCCGGGACAGGGCGATCAGATACGCAGTATTTT. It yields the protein CASRPGTGRSDTQYF.